One T cell receptor beta chain is described in this entry. Profiling relied on immunoSEQ multiplex PCR, and the TCRdb table lists in-frame clones only, not all of them. The data contain tens of thousands of clones, around 90% of them singletons. Between the trimmed V and J ends, which lost 0 bases and 4 bases, there was a span of 13 bases. Looked up from germline, CDR1 is SGHRS and CDR2 is YFSETQ. This CDR3 contains 16 residues. This entry belongs to a study of T cells in narcolepsy. Overall study context: Donors had narcolepsy type 1 or type 2, or were healthy controls.

Sequencing used CD45RA- memory CD4+ T cells from PBMCs. The TCR originated in a human donor with narcolepsy. The rearrangement uses TRBV5-1 and TRBJ2-2; TRBD2 is a possible D gene (5 bases). The CDR3 bases are TGCGCCAGCAGCTTGGCAGGCGGGCTGGTCACCGGGGAGCTGTTTTTT. Residues: CASSLAGGLVTGELFF. The full variable domain, its missing parts supplied by reference TRBV5-1 and TRBJ2-2, is KAGVTQTPRYLIKTRGQQVTLSCSPISGHRSVSWYQQTPGQGLQFLFEYFSETQRNKGNFPGRFSGRQFSNSRSEMNVSTLELGDSALYLCASSLAGGLVTGELFFGEGSRLTVL.